The TCR beta chain described here comes from a study of cytomegalovirus exposure and HLA in healthy donors. Study overall: It was reported in a later analysis that the same platform had been used for the roughly 110 validation repertoires as for the approximately 670 first-cohort repertoires. Notes on the study in general: There were about 160 TCR beta chains listed as cytomegalovirus-associated.

The CDR3 is 15 amino acids. CDR1 MGHRA and CDR2 YSYEKL come from the germline V gene. V was shortened by 1 base and J by 0 bases, with 7 bases between the two germline ends. The donors were part of the validation cohort, which consisted of approximately 110 subjects and was separate from the first cohort of 666 subjects. Sequencing used immunoSEQ multiplex PCR; TCRdb keeps in-frame clones, though not all of them. The sample carries over 110,000 clones, approximately 86% recorded once. Note on this clone: No antigen is known for it.

The sequencing input was PBMCs. The TCR originated in a man between 18 and 29 years old in good health and CMV-seropositive. This chain links TRBV4-1 with TRBJ1-3, with no clear D. Here the CDR3 reads CASSQVVSSGNTIYF. CDR3 nucleotides: TGCGCCAGCAGCCAAGTTGTGAGCTCTGGAAACACCATATATTTT.